This T cell receptor beta chain stems from a study of T cell repertoires in cytomegalovirus infection. As for the study in general: Researchers turned to recently identified HLA-C-restricted CMV epitopes as well as well-studied HLA-B-restricted ones. Both CMV infection and a matching HLA type were indicated by public TCR beta signatures.

The J segment lost 4 bases and the V segment lost 5 bases, leaving 6 bases of the junction unmatched. The CDR3 runs to 14 residues. Per the germline V gene, CDR1 is MNHEY and CDR2 is SMNVEV (reference sequence). This clonotype has only a few counts. The antigen is unknown. Overall study findings and caveats: Based on cumulative public TCR beta family frequency, carriers of CMV plus the relevant HLA were identified.

One entry per CDR3 protein results from TCRdb running MiXCR on the reads. Here the sample spans 830,000 or so distinct CDR3 sequences, approximately 30% being singletons. The chain links TRBV27 to TRBJ1-2, with 8 nucleotides matching TRBD1. Sequenced material: cultured CD8+ T cells from PBMCs, taken from culture after CMV antigen stimulation. The TCR sequence derives from a human donor in good health (CMV status not recorded). Some clones in this sample may be carry-over from other donors' samples. For the CDR3, the DNA is TGTGCCAGCAGTCCCCTGACAGGGGTCTATGGCTACACCTTC. Translating it yields CASSPLTGVYGYTF.